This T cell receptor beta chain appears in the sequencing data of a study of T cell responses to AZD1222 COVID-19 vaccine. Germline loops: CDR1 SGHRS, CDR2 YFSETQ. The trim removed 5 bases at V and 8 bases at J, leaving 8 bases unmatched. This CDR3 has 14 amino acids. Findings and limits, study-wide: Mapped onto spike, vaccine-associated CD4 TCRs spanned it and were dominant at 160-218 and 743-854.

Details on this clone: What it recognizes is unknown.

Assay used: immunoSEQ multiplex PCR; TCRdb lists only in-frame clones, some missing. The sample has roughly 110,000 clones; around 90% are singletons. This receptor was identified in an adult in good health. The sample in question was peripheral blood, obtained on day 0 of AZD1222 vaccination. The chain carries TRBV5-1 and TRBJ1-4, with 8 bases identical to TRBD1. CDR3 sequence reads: CASSYQGAEEKLFF. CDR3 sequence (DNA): TGCGCCAGCAGTTATCAGGGGGCAGAGGAAAAACTGTTTTTT.